A single T cell receptor (beta chain) is shown here with its context. Its antigen is still unknown. The CDR3 contains 14 residues. CDR1 SGHVS and CDR2 FNYEAQ come from the germline V gene. The V and J ends lost 4 bases and 4 bases, in that order; junction bases with no gene match: 7. The entry originates in a study of CD8+CD57+ T cells in acquired aplastic anemia. Study details: Yields of DNA that came from sorted CD4+ and CD8+ cells averaged approximately 3.2 ug.

Study-wide results and limits: Patients and controls shared over 25 CD8+ CDR3 sequences, highly expressed in patients.

The template for TCR beta VDJ and CDR3 sequence profiling was genomic DNA. MiXCR was run by TCRdb on the reads, yielding one entry per CDR3 protein. The table lists 200,000 or so distinct CDR3 sequences, less than 65% of them singletons, with 46% in the top ten. This receptor was identified in a human donor with severe aplastic anemia or a healthy control (not recorded which). The sample comprised sorted CD4+, CD8+, or CD8+CD57+ T cells (not recorded which) from PBMCs. The V call is TRBV7-6, the J call TRBJ2-7; 7 positions agree with TRBD1. The CDR3 here is CASSSSGQIYEQYF. The DNA for the CDR3 is TGTGCCAGCAGCTCGTCGGGACAGATTTACGAGCAGTACTTC.